This T cell receptor beta chain was profiled in a study of blood T cells in healthy people across ages. The overall study: Per two T cells, about one barcoded beta molecule was captured through template switching. Points from the study as a whole: Compared with aged donors, long-lived donors showed fewer expanded clones, suggesting selection.

The second PCR ran about 6 to 12 cycles with a sample-barcoded 5' primer and J-beta primers. Every molecule of cDNA carried a tag from a template-switch adaptor with 12 random nucleotides. A single record per CDR3 protein comes from TCRdb applying MiXCR to the 5' RACE reads. The table includes 1.5 million to 2 million distinct CDR3 sequences, 28% detected once. Germline CDR1 and CDR2: SGHAT and FQNNGV. CDR3 size: 14 residues. To note about this clonotype: Antigen unknown. At one end the junction does not follow the germline gene, possibly because of a read error.

The receptor comes from a woman aged 25 to 39 in good health. The sequenced sample was blood. The V gene is TRBV11-2, the J gene TRBJ2-3, with 7 positions matching TRBD1. CDR3 nucleotide sequence: TGTGTCAGCAGCCTCGGGACAGTAGGGGATACGCAGTATTTT. It codes for CVSSLGTVGDTQYF.